Each of the 6 T cell receptor beta chains below was sequenced from the same sample in a study of OX40 agonist ivuxolimab in advanced cancers. The table came from immunoSEQ multiplex PCR; TCRdb's copy has only in-frame clones and leaves some out. This sample has 52,000 or so clones, with 70% to 90% found just once. Sequenced here: CD4+ or CD8+ T cells sorted from blood, sampled in a trial of the OX40 agonist ivuxolimab. These receptor sequences come from an adult with an advanced solid tumor such as melanoma, head and neck, liver or kidney cancer.

J is TRBJ2-3 and V is TRBV29-1; 10 bases are a match to TRBD1. With V trimmed by 2 bases and J by 1 base, 15 bases remained unmatched. The CDR3 is made up of 19 amino acids. Germline V gives CDR1 SQVTM, CDR2 ANQGSEA. DNA of the CDR3: TGCAGCGTTGAATCACCCCGGGACAGGGGATCCTCTCGCACAGATACGCAGTATTTT. It codes for CSVESPRDRGSSRTDTQYF.

This clone was picked up one time. This rearrangement joins TRBV6-1 to TRBJ2-7; TRBD1 matches at 9 bases. V gave up 7 bases and J gave up 3 bases; unmatched junction bases: 7. Germline assignment: CDR1 MNHNS and CDR2 SASEGT. The CDR3 consists of 14 residues. The CDR3 DNA is TGTGCCAGCATGAGGACAGGGGCCCTCTACGAGCAGTACTTC. Residues: CASMRTGALYEQYF.

The chain has TRBV19 and TRBJ2-3, with 7 bases aligning to TRBD2. Trimming removed 3 bases from V and 0 bases from J; junction bases left unmatched: 6. The CDR3 is made up of 16 amino acids. In germline, CDR1 is LNHDA, CDR2 SQIVND (reference sequence). This CDR3 is CASSISGRDSTDTQYF. In DNA form, the CDR3 reads TGTGCCAGTAGTATCTCAGGGAGGGATAGCACAGATACGCAGTATTTT.

The V and J genes are TRBV14 and TRBJ2-1; 12 nucleotides align to TRBD2. The CDR3 has 17 residues. CDR1 and CDR2 from the germline V gene are SGHDN and FVKESK. Trimming at V came to 2 bases and at J to 9 bases, leaving 11 bases not matched to a gene. In nucleotides, the CDR3 is TGTGCCAGCAGCCAATTCCCTAGCGGGAGGGCGGGGGTTGAGCAGTTCTTC. This sequence encodes CASSQFPSGRAGVEQFF.

This clone showed up just once. The V call is TRBV19, the J call TRBJ1-5; the match to TRBD1 covers 8 bases. J was trimmed by 6 bases and V by 6 bases; bases with no gene match: 7. The CDR3 covers 14 residues. CDR1 and CDR2 from the germline V gene are LNHDA and SQIVND (reference sequence). The DNA for the CDR3 is TGTGCCAGTAGAGTTGCAGGGGGCACTCAGCCCCAGCATTTT. Its translation: CASRVAGGTQPQHF.

Points on this clone: The junction and the germline gene differ at one end; a read error may be behind it. Different DNA sequences within this sample yield the same CDR3. The rearrangement uses TRBV19 and TRBJ1-2; D is unclear. Germline-derived CDR1 and CDR2 are LNHDA and SQIVND (reference sequence). The CDR3 is made up of 16 amino acids. CDR3 sequence (DNA): TGCGCCAGTAGTATATCCCTCTCCCGCGGGAACTATGGCTACACCTTC. Translating gives CASSISLSRGNYGYTF.